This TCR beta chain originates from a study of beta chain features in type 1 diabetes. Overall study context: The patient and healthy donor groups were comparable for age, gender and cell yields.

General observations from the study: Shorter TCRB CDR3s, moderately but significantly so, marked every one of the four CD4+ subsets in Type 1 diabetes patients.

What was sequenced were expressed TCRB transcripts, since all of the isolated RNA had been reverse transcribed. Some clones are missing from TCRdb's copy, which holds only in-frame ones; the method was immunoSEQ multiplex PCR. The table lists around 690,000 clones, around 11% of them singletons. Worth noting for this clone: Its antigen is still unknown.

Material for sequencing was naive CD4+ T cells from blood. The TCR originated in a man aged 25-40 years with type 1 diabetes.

CDR3 DNA sequence: TGTGCCAGCAGTTCAGGGCAAGTCCCTCCCAATCAGCCCCAGCATTTT. This sequence encodes CASSSGQVPPNQPQHF. The chain joins TRBV6-5 to TRBJ1-5; TRBD1 is a possible D gene (5 bases). Trimming removed 4 bases at V and 3 bases at J, with 16 bases between. The CDR3 spans 16 residues. CDR1 and CDR2 (germline): MNHEY, SVGAGI.